The 27 T cell receptor beta chains in this list originate from one sample, sequenced in a study of T cells in localized non-small cell lung cancer. Repertoires were generated with immunoSEQ multiplex PCR, while TCRdb's copy carries only in-frame clones and drops some. The sample lists several hundred clones, 21% occurring once. This specimen was lung tumor tissue, taken before any cancer treatment. These receptors were taken from a female donor of 60 years or more with stage I squamous cell lung carcinoma.

This clone has more than one count but fewer than ten. V gene TRBV9 combines with J gene TRBJ2-1; the match to TRBD2 covers 7 bases. This CDR3 has 15 amino acids. Germline V gene data show CDR1 as SGDLS and CDR2 as YYNGEE. J gave up 2 bases and V 0 bases, and 2 bases lay outside the gene matches. The CDR3 region is CASSVGGSTYNEQFF. For the CDR3, the DNA is TGTGCCAGCAGCGTAGGCGGGAGCACCTACAATGAGCAGTTCTTC.

This chain's CDR3 is CASSLTRNTEAFF. The CDR3 DNA reads as TGTGCCAGCAGTTTAACGAGGAACACTGAAGCTTTCTTT. The chain uses TRBV28 and TRBJ1-1; D ambiguous. CDR3 size: 13 residues. Trimming shortened V by 2 bases and J by 1 base, and 5 bases separated the two germline ends. Germline values: CDR1 MDHEN, CDR2 SYDVKM. The entire variable domain, with the rest obtained from reference TRBV28 and TRBJ1-1, is as follows: DVKVTQSSRYLVKRTGEKVFLECVQDMDHENMFWYRQDPGLGLRLIYFSYDVKMKEKGDIPEGYSVSREKKERFSLILESASTNQTSMYLCASSLTRNTEAFFGQGTRLTVV.

This clone was seen a few times. The gene calls are TRBV6-1 and TRBJ1-1; D possibly corresponds to TRBD1 (5 bases). Trimming cost V 1 base and J 3 bases, with 9 bases left between them. The CDR3 is 14 amino acids. From germline, CDR1 is MNHNS and CDR2 SASEGT. The CDR3 sequence is CASSEDRGDTEAFF. CDR3 bases: TGTGCCAGCAGTGAAGATCGGGGGGACACTGAAGCTTTCTTT.

This clone has more than one count but fewer than ten. This CDR3 is CASSYQDRGQETQYF. CDR3 nucleotides: TGTGCCAGCAGTTACCAAGACAGGGGGCAAGAGACCCAGTACTTC. The J gene is TRBJ2-5, the V gene TRBV6-8, with 9 bases aligning to TRBD1. This CDR3 contains 15 residues. Per the germline V gene, CDR1 is MNHGY and CDR2 is SAAAGT. V shed 2 bases and J 2 bases; nucleotides not matched to a gene: 3.

This clone was seen a handful of times. The V and J genes are TRBV6-8 and TRBJ1-5; the match to TRBD1 covers 7 bases. The CDR3 sequence is 19 residues long. Germline V CDR1 and CDR2: MNHGY, SAAAGT. With V trimmed by 5 bases and J by 0 bases, 16 bases remained unmatched. CDR3 nucleotides: TGTGCCAGCAGTAACCTTCCCAGGGCGGGACAGCATAGCAATCAGCCCCAGCATTTT. It is translated as CASSNLPRAGQHSNQPQHF.

CDR3 in DNA: TGTGCCAGTACCCAAGACAGGGCGATGTTGGTCTCCACTGAAGCTTTCTTT. It encodes CASTQDRAMLVSTEAFF. The chain recombines TRBV19 with TRBJ1-1; 7 bases line up with TRBD1. The CDR3 contains 17 residues. Germline CDR1 is LNHDA and CDR2 is SQIVND (reference sequence). J gave up 4 bases and V 7 bases, and 18 bases lay outside the gene matches.

This chain uses TRBV9 with TRBJ2-1, with 7 bases that match TRBD2. The CDR3 loop spans 16 amino acids. From germline, CDR1 is SGDLS and CDR2 YYNGEE. V trimming: 5 bases; J trimming: 10 bases; junction bases outside the gene matches: 18. CDR3 sequence (DNA): TGTGCCAGCAGGAGGGGAGGGCTACCGGGAGCAGGGGAGCAGTTCTTC. Its protein is CASRRGGLPGAGEQFF.

In its sample, this clone ranks as large. The genes are TRBV9 and TRBJ2-3; the D gene is possibly TRBD2 (6 bases). This CDR3 comprises 15 residues. V lost 2 bases, J lost 2 bases, and 12 bases lay in between. Germline V gene sequence: CDR1 SGDLS, CDR2 YYNGEE. The CDR3 DNA follows: TGTGCCAGCAGCGTCGCTGGGAGGAACACAGATACGCAGTATTTT. Its translation: CASSVAGRNTDTQYF.

The V gene is TRBV11-3, the J gene TRBJ2-7; 9 bases are shared with TRBD1. The V segment lost 5 bases and the J segment 4 bases; nucleotides outside the gene matches: 9. Germline values: CDR1 SGHNT, CDR2 YENEEA. The CDR3 is 15 amino acids. Here the CDR3 DNA reads TGTGCCAGCAGCCCCCGGGACAGGGACCGATACGAGCAGTACGTC. It yields the protein CASSPRDRDRYEQYV.

By proportion, this clone is medium-sized (0.01 to 0.1%). The chain employs TRBV11-3 and TRBJ2-1, with D possibly called TRBD1 or TRBD2 (5 bases each). Trimming pared 3 bases from V and 8 bases from J, leaving 14 bases between. CDR3 size: 14 residues. Germline V gene data show CDR1 as SGHNT and CDR2 as YENEEA. This chain's CDR3 is CASSLGLAKDEQFF. CDR3 sequence (DNA): TGTGCCAGCAGCTTGGGGCTAGCTAAGGATGAGCAGTTCTTC.

V gene TRBV11-3 combines with J gene TRBJ1-2, with no clear D. The CDR3 length is 16 residues. The V gene lost 8 bases and the J gene lost 4 bases, with 23 bases spanning the gap. The germline CDR1 and CDR2 sequences are SGHNT and YENEEA. As DNA, the CDR3 is TGTGCCAGCTATAGTATTATCTCGCGAAAGACCTATGGCTACACCTTC. Translated, it gives CASYSIISRKTYGYTF. The full variable domain, with the rest looked up from reference TRBV11-3 and TRBJ1-2, is EAGVVQSPRYKIIEKKQPVAFWCNPISGHNTLYWYLQNLGQGPELLIRYENEEAVDDSQLPKDRFSAERLKGVDSTLKIQPAELGDSAVYLCASYSIISRKTYGYTFGSGTRLTVV.

The chain recombines TRBV6-1 with TRBJ1-5; D might be TRBD1 (5 bases). Per the germline V gene, CDR1 is MNHNS and CDR2 is SASEGT. This CDR3 has 13 residues. V lost 0 bases and J 9 bases, leaving 9 bases between the germline ends. DNA of the CDR3: TGTGCCAGCAGTGAAGCGGGACCGGCGCCCCAGCATTTT. Its protein is CASSEAGPAPQHF.

This clone has just a few counts. The V and J genes are TRBV6-8 and TRBJ2-2, with D unresolved. Germline CDR1 and CDR2: MNHGY and SAAAGT. V was shortened by 2 bases and J by 4 bases, with 17 bases between the two germline ends. The CDR3 is 17 amino acids. CDR3 residues: CASSYPRPGTTTGELFF. For the CDR3, the DNA is TGTGCCAGCAGTTACCCCCGTCCGGGTACGACCACCGGGGAGCTGTTTTTT.

V gene TRBV6-7 combines with J gene TRBJ2-7; 8 bases match TRBD2. TRBV6-7 is noted as an ORF with a role that remains uncertain. With 6 bases clipped from V and 6 bases from J, the junction kept 1 base outside the gene matches. The CDR3 has 11 residues. CDR3 residues: CASRSGGEQYV. The CDR3, as DNA: TGTGCCAGCAGAAGCGGGGGCGAGCAGTACGTC.

There are a few counts of this clone. This chain joins TRBV11-3 and TRBJ2-5, with 9 bases identical to TRBD1. This CDR3 is 15 amino acids long. Germline V lookup: CDR1 SGHNT, CDR2 YENEEA. V lost 5 bases to trimming and J lost 4 bases; unmatched junction nucleotides: 8. CDR3 amino acids: CASSRRDRVGETQYF. CDR3 bases: TGTGCCAGCAGCCGCCGGGACAGGGTAGGAGAGACCCAGTACTTC.

This clone has a handful of counts. The chain combines TRBV6-7 with TRBJ1-5; 8 bases match TRBD1. TRBV6-7 counts as an open reading frame of uncertain function. CDR3 length: 16 amino acids. Trimming at V came to 7 bases and at J to 2 bases, leaving 10 bases not matched to a gene. The CDR3 protein is CASKRSGQVGNQPQHF. CDR3 DNA sequence: TGTGCCAGCAAACGGTCGGGACAGGTCGGCAATCAGCCCCAGCATTTT.

V and J are TRBV9 and TRBJ2-2, with 8 positions matching TRBD2. CDR3 length: 15 residues. Losses at the gene ends were 4 bases for V and 8 bases for J; bases not matched to a gene: 10. In germline, CDR1 is SGDLS, CDR2 YYNGEE. The CDR3 DNA reads TGTGCCAGCAGCCCTAGGACTAGCCAGGGAGGGGAGCTGTTTTTT. It specifies CASSPRTSQGGELFF.

This rearrangement joins TRBV6-8 to TRBJ1-4; no firm D call. V shed 3 bases and J shed 0 bases, with 2 bases lying between them. CDR1 and CDR2 from the germline V gene are MNHGY and SAAAGT. The CDR3 spans 13 residues. DNA of the CDR3: TGTGCCAGCAGTTATGCAACTAATGAAAAACTGTTTTTT. This sequence encodes CASSYATNEKLFF.

This clone turned up a few times. This chain uses TRBV1 with TRBJ2-1. TRBV1 is described as a pseudogene. This CDR3 contains 13 residues. Here the CDR3 DNA reads TGCGCCAGCAGCCAAGGTGAACTGGGTATACAGTTCTTC. This gives the protein CASSQGELGIQFF.

This clone is deemed medium-sized. The V and J genes are TRBV6-8 and TRBJ2-3, with TRBD2 matching 11 bases. Trimming cost V 5 bases and J 4 bases; bases outside gene matches: 8. CDR3 size: 16 residues. CDR1 MNHGY and CDR2 SAAAGT come from the germline V gene. The DNA for the CDR3 is TGTGCCAGCAGTCTCGGACTAGCGGGTTCCTCAGATACGCAGTATTTT. Its translation: CASSLGLAGSSDTQYF.

Relative to its sample, this clone is large (0.1 to 1%). The CDR3 protein is CASSYSLRMNTEAFF. The DNA for the CDR3 is TGTGCCAGCAGTTACAGCTTGCGGATGAACACTGAAGCTTTCTTT. The chain joins TRBV6-8 to TRBJ1-1; D gene ambiguous. There are 15 residues in the CDR3. Per germline, CDR1 MNHGY and CDR2 SAAAGT. V was pared by 2 bases and J by 0 bases, with 10 bases between.

The chain carries TRBV6-8 and TRBJ1-1; the D gene is possibly TRBD1 (6 bases). The length of the CDR3 is 16 residues. Germline-derived CDR1 and CDR2 are MNHGY and SAAAGT. The V end was cut by 2 bases, the J end by 4 bases, with 17 bases between. CDR3 residues: CASSYIRGGAVTEAFF. The CDR3 bases are TGTGCCAGCAGTTACATTCGGGGGGGCGCGGTCACTGAAGCTTTCTTT.

There are a few counts of this clone. The rearrangement uses TRBV9 and TRBJ2-2; tentatively, D is TRBD1 (7 bases). In germline, CDR1 is SGDLS, CDR2 YYNGEE. This CDR3 region has 17 residues. Trimming left V 5 bases short and J 6 bases short, with 23 bases between. CDR3 nucleotides: TGTGCCAGCAGTGAGCAGGGGGGCGCAGGGTCCGCCGGGGAGCTGTTTTTT. It codes for CASSEQGGAGSAGELFF.

This clone is categorized as medium-sized. The rearrangement joins TRBV2 to TRBJ2-6; 8 nucleotides agree with TRBD1. The CDR3 is made up of 21 amino acids. Germline values: CDR1 SNHLY, CDR2 FYNNEI. Trimming cost V 11 bases and J 4 bases; bases outside gene matches: 28. The CDR3 sequence: CACNIPEPAGTGDAGANVLTF. CDR3 DNA: TGTGCCTGCAATATCCCGGAGCCCGCCGGGACAGGTGATGCCGGGGCCAACGTCCTGACTTTC.

V usage is TRBV28 and J usage is TRBJ2-2; TRBD1 matches 10 bases. Germline lookup yields CDR1 MDHEN and CDR2 SYDVKM. The CDR3 spans 17 residues. The junction had 10 bases not matched to a gene; V was cut back by 6 bases and J by 3 bases. CDR3 coding DNA: TGTGCCAGCAGGACCGGGACAGGGGCGCAATACACCGGGGAGCTGTTTTTT. This sequence encodes CASRTGTGAQYTGELFF.

The chain links TRBV29-1 to TRBJ2-4; 8 nucleotides align to TRBD1. This CDR3 is 15 amino acids long. Germline V lookup: CDR1 SQVTM, CDR2 ANQGSEA. J lost 2 bases, V lost 4 bases, and 7 bases had no gene match. The CDR3 spells CSVAMQGAPKNIQYF. The CDR3 DNA follows: TGCAGCGTTGCCATGCAGGGGGCGCCCAAAAACATTCAGTACTTC.

The rearrangement links TRBV11-3 to TRBJ2-7; the D is unclear. The germline V gene has CDR1 SGHNT and CDR2 YENEEA. CDR3 length: 14 amino acids. V gave up 1 base and J gave up 2 bases, with 9 bases separating them. CDR3 amino acids: CASSLGRIPYEQYF. In DNA form, the CDR3 reads TGTGCCAGCAGCTTAGGACGGATCCCCTACGAGCAGTACTTC.